A selection of T cell receptor beta chains follows, all from one sample in a study of blood T cell repertoires in COVID-19. Sequencing used immunoSEQ multiplex PCR; TCRdb keeps in-frame clones, though not all of them. The data show roughly 150,000 clones, with roughly nine tenths seen just once and around 5% held by the top ten. Sequenced: peripheral blood. These receptors all stem from a human donor in a cohort sampled during active COVID-19. CDR3s include the opening cysteine and the closing phenylalanine or tryptophan.

j_call: TRBJ1-5
v_call: TRBV27
cdr3_aa: CARRRGGVDQPQHF

j_call: TRBJ2-3
v_call: TRBV5-4
cdr3_aa: CASSPPGLAGGFSTDTQYF

j_call: TRBJ1-2
v_call: TRBV9
cdr3_aa: CASSVVQDPLHYGYTF

j_call: TRBJ1-6
v_call: TRBV2
cdr3_aa: CASSEERDSPLHF

j_call: TRBJ2-2
v_call: TRBV28
cdr3_aa: CASSFSGDTGELFF

j_call: TRBJ2-7
v_call: TRBV6-5
cdr3_aa: CASNVGEQGSYEQYF

j_call: TRBJ2-7
v_call: TRBV11-3
cdr3_aa: CASSLEGPAVAGGRHEQYF

j_call: TRBJ2-1
v_call: TRBV28
cdr3_aa: CASMTSGPASYNEQFF

j_call: TRBJ2-1
v_call: TRBV5-1
cdr3_aa: CASSSSRGNEQFF

j_call: TRBJ2-7
v_call: TRBV15
cdr3_aa: CATSRDQGPRNEQYF

j_call: TRBJ1-2
v_call: TRBV3-1/TRBV3-2
cdr3_aa: CASSHSRTGHGYTF

j_call: TRBJ2-5
v_call: TRBV7-8
cdr3_aa: CASSYDRGQETQYF

j_call: TRBJ2-3
v_call: TRBV6-5
cdr3_aa: CASTTSGFSTDTQYF

j_call: TRBJ2-7
v_call: TRBV29-1
cdr3_aa: CSVEGTPAQGGEQYF

j_call: TRBJ2-2
v_call: TRBV27
cdr3_aa: CASRVAGTNTGELFF

j_call: TRBJ2-7
v_call: TRBV7-2
cdr3_aa: CASSDLGQGLIYEQYF

j_call: TRBJ2-3
v_call: TRBV19
cdr3_aa: CASSIAGRVADTQYF

j_call: TRBJ2-1
v_call: TRBV29-1
cdr3_aa: CSVVPGQGAINEQFF

j_call: TRBJ2-7
v_call: TRBV7-2
cdr3_aa: CASSLVARYEQYF

j_call: TRBJ1-2
v_call: TRBV5-6
cdr3_aa: CASSLSLTTAGGYGYTF

j_call: TRBJ1-1
v_call: TRBV30
cdr3_aa: CAWTLSGVGEAFF

j_call: TRBJ2-7
v_call: TRBV7-9
cdr3_aa: CASSLPGQGLYEQYF

j_call: TRBJ2-7
v_call: TRBV19
cdr3_aa: CASSTPEAGAPYEQYF

j_call: TRBJ1-5
v_call: TRBV28
cdr3_aa: CASSLLLGGNQPQHF

j_call: TRBJ1-4
v_call: TRBV5-1
cdr3_aa: CASSPTAATNEKLFF

j_call: TRBJ2-7
v_call: TRBV28
cdr3_aa: CASSPEGVSSYEQYF

j_call: TRBJ2-3
v_call: TRBV9
cdr3_aa: CASSASQGMGTDTQYF

j_call: TRBJ1-2
v_call: TRBV5-1
cdr3_aa: CASSNTGAYGYTF

j_call: TRBJ2-1
v_call: TRBV10-3
cdr3_aa: CAISGERETPHEQFF

j_call: TRBJ1-1
v_call: TRBV28
cdr3_aa: CASRDRGEAFF

j_call: TRBJ2-7
v_call: TRBV28
cdr3_aa: CASSKPLRLAGGTYEQYF

j_call: TRBJ1-1
v_call: TRBV6-1
cdr3_aa: CASSEPPGSRAFF

j_call: TRBJ2-2
v_call: TRBV30
cdr3_aa: CAWSVSAGGRGELFF

j_call: TRBJ2-7
v_call: TRBV24-1
cdr3_aa: CATSDLPGTAAYEQYF

j_call: TRBJ1-3
v_call: TRBV9
cdr3_aa: CASALTGVGNTIYF

j_call: TRBJ1-5
v_call: TRBV18
cdr3_aa: CASSPTDYSNQPQHF

j_call: TRBJ2-1
v_call: TRBV10-1
cdr3_aa: CASSESMFRVGEQFF

j_call: TRBJ1-2
v_call: TRBV7-9
cdr3_aa: CASSSKPTGPNTF

j_call: TRBJ1-2
v_call: TRBV28
cdr3_aa: CASSPQGTYGYTF

j_call: TRBJ2-1
v_call: TRBV7-2
cdr3_aa: CASSFAGHSYNEQFF

j_call: TRBJ2-7
v_call: TRBV7-2
cdr3_aa: CASSERGQPLSYEQYF

j_call: TRBJ2-5
v_call: TRBV28
cdr3_aa: CASSLWVTSGGPETQYF

j_call: TRBJ2-7
v_call: TRBV5-1
cdr3_aa: CASSGSTGVGDEQYF

j_call: TRBJ2-2
v_call: TRBV21-1
cdr3_aa: CASSKGRFGDNYNTGELFF

j_call: TRBJ2-7
v_call: TRBV5-4
cdr3_aa: CASSLANRASYEQYF

j_call: TRBJ2-3
v_call: TRBV2
cdr3_aa: CASIPWDSGGTDTQYF

j_call: TRBJ2-7
v_call: TRBV11-2
cdr3_aa: CASSLWGWGTVDAYEQYF

j_call: TRBJ1-1
v_call: TRBV10-3
cdr3_aa: CAISEGQLNTEAFF

j_call: TRBJ1-2
v_call: TRBV30
cdr3_aa: CAWSPTDREASRGYTF

j_call: TRBJ2-6
v_call: TRBV7-9
cdr3_aa: CASRTQGSGANVLTF

j_call: TRBJ2-1
v_call: TRBV3-1/TRBV3-2
cdr3_aa: CASSQTGLIPYNEQFF